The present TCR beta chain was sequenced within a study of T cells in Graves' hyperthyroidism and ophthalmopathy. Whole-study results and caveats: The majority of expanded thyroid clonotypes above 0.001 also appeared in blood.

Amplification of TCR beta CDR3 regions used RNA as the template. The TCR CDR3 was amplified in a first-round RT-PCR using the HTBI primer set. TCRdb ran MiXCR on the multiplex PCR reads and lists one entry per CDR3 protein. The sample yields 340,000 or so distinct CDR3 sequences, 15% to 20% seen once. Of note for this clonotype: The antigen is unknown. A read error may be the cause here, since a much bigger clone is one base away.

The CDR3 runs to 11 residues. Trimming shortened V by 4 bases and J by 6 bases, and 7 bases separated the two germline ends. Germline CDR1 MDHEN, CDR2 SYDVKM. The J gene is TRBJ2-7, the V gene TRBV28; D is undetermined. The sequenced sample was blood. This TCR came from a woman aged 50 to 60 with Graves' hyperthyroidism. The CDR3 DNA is TGTGCCAGCAGTTCTCTAGGCGAGCAGTACTTC. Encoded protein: CASSSLGEQYF.